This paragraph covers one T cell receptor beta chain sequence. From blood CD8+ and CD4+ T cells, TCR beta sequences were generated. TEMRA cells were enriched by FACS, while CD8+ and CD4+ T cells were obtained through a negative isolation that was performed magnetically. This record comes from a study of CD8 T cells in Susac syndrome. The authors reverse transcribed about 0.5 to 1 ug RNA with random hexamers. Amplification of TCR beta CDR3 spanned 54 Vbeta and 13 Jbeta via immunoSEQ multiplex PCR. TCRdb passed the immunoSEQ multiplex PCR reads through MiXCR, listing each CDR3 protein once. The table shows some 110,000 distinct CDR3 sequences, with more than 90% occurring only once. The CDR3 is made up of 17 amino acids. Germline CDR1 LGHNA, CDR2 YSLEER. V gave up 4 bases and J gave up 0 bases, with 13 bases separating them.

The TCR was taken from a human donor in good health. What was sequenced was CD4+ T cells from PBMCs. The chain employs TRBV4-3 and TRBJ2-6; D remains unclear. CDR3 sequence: CASSPQGSVSGANVLTF. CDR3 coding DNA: TGCGCCAGCAGCCCTCAAGGTTCGGTCTCTGGGGCCAACGTCCTGACTTTC.